The TCR beta chain under discussion was sequenced for a study of blood T cell repertoires in COVID-19. Study-wide context: Sites across the United States, Italy and Spain contributed samples from acute and convalescent COVID-19. PBMCs, B-cell-depleted T cells, or T cells provided the cDNA or gDNA that made up the material.

This CDR3 spans 14 amino acids. Deletions cut 2 bases from V and 7 bases from J, with 17 bases between. Germline V gene sequence: CDR1 GTSNPN, CDR2 SVGIG (reference sequence). In the study's own analysis: Reference gene primer amplification gave nucleated cell count estimates. Assay: immunoSEQ multiplex PCR; the TCRdb copy retains only in-frame clones and omits some. V and J calls plus clone size are reproduced from that table; the DNA served to infer D and trimming. The table has tens of thousands of clones, roughly 86% seen once. This TCR was recovered from a man between 60 and 75 years old with acute or convalescent COVID-19. This chain connects TRBV30 to TRBJ2-5, with D unresolved. The material sequenced was peripheral blood. CDR3 DNA: TGTGCCTGGAGTAGTGGTCTGGCGGTGGGGACCCAGTACTTC. Protein sequence: CAWSSGLAVGTQYF.